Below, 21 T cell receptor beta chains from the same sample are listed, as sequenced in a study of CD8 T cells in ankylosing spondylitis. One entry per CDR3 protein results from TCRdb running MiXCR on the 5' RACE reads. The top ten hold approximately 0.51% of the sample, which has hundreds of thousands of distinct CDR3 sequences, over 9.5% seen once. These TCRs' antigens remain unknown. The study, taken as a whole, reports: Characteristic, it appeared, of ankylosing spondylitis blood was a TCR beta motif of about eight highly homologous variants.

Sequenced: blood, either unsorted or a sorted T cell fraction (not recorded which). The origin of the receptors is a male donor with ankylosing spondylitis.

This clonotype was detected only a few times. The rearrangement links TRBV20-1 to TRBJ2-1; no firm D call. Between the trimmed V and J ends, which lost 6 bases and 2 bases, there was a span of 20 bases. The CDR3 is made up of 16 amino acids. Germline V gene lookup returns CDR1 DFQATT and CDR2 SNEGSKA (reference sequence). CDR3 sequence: CSALIHSAAAYNEQFF. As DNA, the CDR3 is TGCAGTGCCCTAATACACTCAGCTGCCGCCTACAATGAGCAGTTCTTC.

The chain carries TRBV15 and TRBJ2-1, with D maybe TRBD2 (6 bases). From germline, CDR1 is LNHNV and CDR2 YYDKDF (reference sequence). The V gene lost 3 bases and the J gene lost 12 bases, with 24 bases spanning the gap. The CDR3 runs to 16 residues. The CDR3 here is CATSREDTTGIGRQFF. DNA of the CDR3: TGTGCCACCAGCAGGGAGGACACTACGGGTATCGGGAGGCAGTTCTTC. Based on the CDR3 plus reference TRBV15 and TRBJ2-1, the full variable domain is DAMVIQNPRYQVTQFGKPVTLSCSQTLNHNVMYWYQQKSSQAPKLLFHYYDKDFNNEADTPDNFQSRRPNTSFCFLDIRSPGLGDTAMYLCATSREDTTGIGRQFFGPGTRLTVL.

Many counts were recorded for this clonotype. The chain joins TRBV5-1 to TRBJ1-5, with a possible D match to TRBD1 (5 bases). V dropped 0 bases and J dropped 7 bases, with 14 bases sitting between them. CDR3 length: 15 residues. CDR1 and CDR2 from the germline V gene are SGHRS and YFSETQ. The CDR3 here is CASSLVPGPEQPQHF. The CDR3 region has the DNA TGCGCCAGCAGCTTGGTGCCGGGGCCGGAACAGCCCCAGCATTTT.

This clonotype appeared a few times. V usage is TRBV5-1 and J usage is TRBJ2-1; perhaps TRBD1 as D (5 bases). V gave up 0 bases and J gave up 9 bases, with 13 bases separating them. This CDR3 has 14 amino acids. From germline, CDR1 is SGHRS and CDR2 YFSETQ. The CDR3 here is CASSLVGHGSEQFF. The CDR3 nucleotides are TGCGCCAGCAGCTTGGTAGGACACGGTAGTGAGCAGTTCTTC.

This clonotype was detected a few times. The CDR3 spells CASSLTGLFSYEQYF. The CDR3 nucleotides are TGTGCCAGCAGCTTAACCGGACTCTTCTCCTACGAGCAGTACTTC. V and J are TRBV7-2 and TRBJ2-7, with a possible D match to TRBD2 (5 bases). Germline CDR1 and CDR2: SGHTA and FQGNSA. This CDR3 contains 15 residues. V dropped 2 bases and J dropped 0 bases, with 11 bases sitting between them.

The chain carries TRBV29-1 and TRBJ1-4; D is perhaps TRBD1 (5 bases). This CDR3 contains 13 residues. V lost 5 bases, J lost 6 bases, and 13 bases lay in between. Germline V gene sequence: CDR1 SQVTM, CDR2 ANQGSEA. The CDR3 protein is CSVRQGIDEKLFF. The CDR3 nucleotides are TGCAGCGTTCGCCAGGGTATTGATGAAAAACTGTTTTTT.

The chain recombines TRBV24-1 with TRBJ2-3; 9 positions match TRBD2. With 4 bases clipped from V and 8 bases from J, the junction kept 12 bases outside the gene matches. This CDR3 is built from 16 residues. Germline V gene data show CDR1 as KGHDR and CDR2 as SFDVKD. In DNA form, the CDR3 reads TGTGCCACCAGTGACCCCCTTGAGGCGGGGGGGCTTACGCAGTATTTT. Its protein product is CATSDPLEAGGLTQYF.

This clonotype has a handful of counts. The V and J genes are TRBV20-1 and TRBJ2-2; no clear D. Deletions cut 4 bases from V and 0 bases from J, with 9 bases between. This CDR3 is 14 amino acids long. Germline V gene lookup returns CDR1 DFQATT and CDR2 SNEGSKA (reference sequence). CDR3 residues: CSATVDANTGELFF. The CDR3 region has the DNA TGCAGTGCTACGGTGGACGCGAACACCGGGGAGCTGTTTTTT.

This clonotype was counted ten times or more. The CDR3 DNA reads TGTGCCATCGGGACAGTCAACACTGAAGCTTTCTTT. As protein: CAIGTVNTEAFF. The gene calls are TRBV10-3 and TRBJ1-1; 7 bases align to TRBD1. Germline values: CDR1 ENHRY, CDR2 SYGVKD. With V trimmed by 8 bases and J by 2 bases, 2 bases remained unmatched. This CDR3 has 12 amino acids.

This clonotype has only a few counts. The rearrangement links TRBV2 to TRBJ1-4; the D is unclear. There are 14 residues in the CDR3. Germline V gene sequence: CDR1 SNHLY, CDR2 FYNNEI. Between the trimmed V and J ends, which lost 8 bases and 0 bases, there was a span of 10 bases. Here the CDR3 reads CASSDITTNEKLFF. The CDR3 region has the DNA TGTGCCAGCTCCGACATCACAACTAATGAAAAACTGTTTTTT.

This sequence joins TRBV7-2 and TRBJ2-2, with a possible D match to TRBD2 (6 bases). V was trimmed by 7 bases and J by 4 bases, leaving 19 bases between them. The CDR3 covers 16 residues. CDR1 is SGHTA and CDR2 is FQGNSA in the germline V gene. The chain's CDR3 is CASTVPGTGLTGELFF. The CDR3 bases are TGTGCCAGCACCGTACCCGGGACTGGCCTCACCGGGGAGCTGTTTTTT.

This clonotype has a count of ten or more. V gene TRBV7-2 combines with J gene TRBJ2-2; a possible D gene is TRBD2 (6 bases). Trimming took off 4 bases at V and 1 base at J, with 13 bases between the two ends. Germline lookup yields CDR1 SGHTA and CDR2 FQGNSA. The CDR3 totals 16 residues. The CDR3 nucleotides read TGTGCCAGCAGCTACTCGACTAGGTTGAACACCGGGGAGCTGTTTTTT. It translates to CASSYSTRLNTGELFF.

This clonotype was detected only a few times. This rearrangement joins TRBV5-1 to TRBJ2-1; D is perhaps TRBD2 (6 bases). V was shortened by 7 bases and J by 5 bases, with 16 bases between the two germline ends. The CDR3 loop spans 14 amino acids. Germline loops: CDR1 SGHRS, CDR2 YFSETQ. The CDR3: CASAAAGPDNEQFF. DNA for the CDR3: TGCGCCAGCGCGGCAGCGGGTCCGGACAATGAGCAGTTCTTC.

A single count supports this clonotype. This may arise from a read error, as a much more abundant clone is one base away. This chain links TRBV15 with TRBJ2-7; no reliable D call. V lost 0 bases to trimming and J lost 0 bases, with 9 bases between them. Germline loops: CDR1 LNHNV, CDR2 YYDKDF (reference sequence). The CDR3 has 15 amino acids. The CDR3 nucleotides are TGTGCCACCAGCAGAGATTTTGCCGGCTCCTACGAGCAGTACTTC. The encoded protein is CATSRDFAGSYEQYF.

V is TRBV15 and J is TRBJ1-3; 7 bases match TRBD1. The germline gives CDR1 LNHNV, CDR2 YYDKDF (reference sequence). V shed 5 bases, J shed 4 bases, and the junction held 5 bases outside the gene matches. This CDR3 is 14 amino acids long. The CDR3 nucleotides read TGTGCCACCAGCGCAGGGACAGCCGGAAACACCATATATTTT. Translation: CATSAGTAGNTIYF. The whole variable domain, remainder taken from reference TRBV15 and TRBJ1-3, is DAMVIQNPRYQVTQFGKPVTLSCSQTLNHNVMYWYQQKSSQAPKLLFHYYDKDFNNEADTPDNFQSRRPNTSFCFLDIRSPGLGDTAMYLCATSAGTAGNTIYFGEGSWLTVV.

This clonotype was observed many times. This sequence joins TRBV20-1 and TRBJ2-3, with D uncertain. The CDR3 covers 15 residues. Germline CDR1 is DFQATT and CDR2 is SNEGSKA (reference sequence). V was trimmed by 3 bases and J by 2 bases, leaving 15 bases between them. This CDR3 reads CSASPLVVYTDTQYF. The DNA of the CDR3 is TGCAGTGCTAGCCCCCTAGTAGTTTACACAGATACGCAGTATTTT.

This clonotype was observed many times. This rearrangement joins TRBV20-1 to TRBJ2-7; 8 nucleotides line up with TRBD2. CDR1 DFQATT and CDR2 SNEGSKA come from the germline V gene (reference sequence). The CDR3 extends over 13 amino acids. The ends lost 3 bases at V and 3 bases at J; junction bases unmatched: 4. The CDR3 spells CSASGGAIYEQYF. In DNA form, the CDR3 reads TGCAGTGCTAGCGGGGGGGCCATCTACGAGCAGTACTTC.

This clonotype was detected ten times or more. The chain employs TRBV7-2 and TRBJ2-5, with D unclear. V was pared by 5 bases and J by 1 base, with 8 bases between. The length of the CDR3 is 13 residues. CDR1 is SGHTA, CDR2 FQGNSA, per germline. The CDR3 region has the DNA TGTGCCAGCAGCGTACTCACCCAAGAGACCCAGTACTTC. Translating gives CASSVLTQETQYF.

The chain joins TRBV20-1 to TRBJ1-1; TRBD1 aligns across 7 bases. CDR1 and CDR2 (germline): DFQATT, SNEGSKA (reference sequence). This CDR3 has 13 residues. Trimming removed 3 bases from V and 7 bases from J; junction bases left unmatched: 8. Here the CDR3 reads CSARYSGGGEAFF. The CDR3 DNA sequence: TGCAGTGCTAGGTATTCAGGGGGTGGTGAAGCTTTCTTT.

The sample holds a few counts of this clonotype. CDR3 sequence reads: CSASDPRGPYEQYF. Written as DNA, the CDR3 is TGCAGTGCCTCGGACCCCCGAGGGCCTTACGAGCAGTACTTC. The V call is TRBV20-1, the J call TRBJ2-7, with D perhaps TRBD2 (5 bases). CDR1 DFQATT and CDR2 SNEGSKA come from the germline V gene (reference sequence). CDR3 length: 14 residues. V lost 6 bases and J lost 4, with 19 bases in between.

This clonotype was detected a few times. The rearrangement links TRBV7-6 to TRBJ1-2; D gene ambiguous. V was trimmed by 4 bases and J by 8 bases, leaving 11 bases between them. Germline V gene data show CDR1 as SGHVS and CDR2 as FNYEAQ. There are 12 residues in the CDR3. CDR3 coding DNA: TGTGCCAGCAGCTCAGGCATGGACGGCTACACCTTC. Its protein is CASSSGMDGYTF.